This entry describes one T cell receptor beta chain. Evenly divided among several immunoSEQ plates was the genomic DNA of each subset. Sequencing was performed with immunoSEQ multiplex PCR; in TCRdb, only in-frame clones are kept and a portion is missing. The sample comprises 150,000 to 200,000 clones, approximately 95% of which are singletons, and around 0.067% rests with the top ten. The CDR3 extends over 13 amino acids. The germline V and J ends were trimmed by 6 bases and 3 bases, with 11 bases remaining between them. CDR1 is MNHNS and CDR2 is SASEGT in the germline V gene. This entry belongs to a study of shared clonotypes between healthy human individuals. Only Caucasian adults living in Nashville, Tennessee made up the donor group.

The TCR comes from a woman aged 30 to 39 in good health. The sequenced sample consisted of naive CD4+ T cells sorted from blood. Subset described: CD45RA+ positively selected. The chain has TRBV6-1 and TRBJ1-2; no firm D call. CDR3 in amino acids: CASRPRTHYGYTF. The DNA for the CDR3 is TGTGCCAGCAGACCCAGGACCCACTATGGCTACACCTTC.